These 17 T cell receptor beta chains came from one sample sequenced in a study of cytomegalovirus exposure and HLA in healthy donors (dated by TCRdb to the late 2010s). Library preparation was by the immunoSEQ multiplex PCR assay. For the multiplex PCR, a mixture combining 60 forward primers for TCR Vbeta segments and 13 reverse primers for TCR Jbeta segments was used. Imported from immuneACCESS, the table was reduced by TCRdb to in-frame sequences with V and J called. These copies leave out some clones; in studies compared against another copy, an unresolved V gene accounts for under half, and the cause of the remainder is not known. The sample table records 150,000 or so clones; 70% to 90% of these occur just once. The top ten hold around 5.6% of the sample. Specimen: PBMCs. The source is a woman in her thirties or forties in good health and CMV-seropositive.

The J gene is TRBJ2-7, the V gene TRBV11-3; TRBD2 aligns across 15 bases. This CDR3 has 16 amino acids. Trimming at V came to 5 bases and at J to 7 bases, leaving 9 bases not matched to a gene. Germline V gene sequence: CDR1 SGHNT, CDR2 YENEEA. CDR3 amino acids: CASSAKGLAGGKEQYF. The CDR3 DNA reads TGTGCCAGCAGCGCGAAGGGACTAGCGGGAGGAAAAGAGCAGTACTTC.

V and J are TRBV5-1 and TRBJ2-3; TRBD1 aligns across 7 bases. CDR3 size: 15 residues. After removal of 4 bases from V and 1 base from J, the junction contained 6 bases not matched to a gene. The germline CDR1 and CDR2 sequences are SGHRS and YFSETQ. The CDR3 nucleotides are TGCGCCAGCAGCCGCCGGGACAGTCGCACAGATACGCAGTATTTT. Its protein product is CASSRRDSRTDTQYF. The complete variable domain, with remaining parts taken from reference TRBV5-1 and TRBJ2-3, reads KAGVTQTPRYLIKTRGQQVTLSCSPISGHRSVSWYQQTPGQGLQFLFEYFSETQRNKGNFPGRFSGRQFSNSRSEMNVSTLELGDSALYLCASSRRDSRTDTQYFGPGTRLTVL.

The rearrangement joins TRBV5-1 to TRBJ1-1, with 8 bases fitting TRBD1. Germline V lookup: CDR1 SGHRS, CDR2 YFSETQ. The CDR3 loop spans 15 amino acids. Germline trimming cut 5 bases from V and 1 base from J; bases unmatched to any gene: 7. CDR3 coding DNA: TGCGCCAGCAGTCAAATCGGACAGGGGAACACTGAAGCTTTCTTT. Amino acids: CASSQIGQGNTEAFF. The full variable domain, completed using reference TRBV5-1 and TRBJ1-1, is KAGVTQTPRYLIKTRGQQVTLSCSPISGHRSVSWYQQTPGQGLQFLFEYFSETQRNKGNFPGRFSGRQFSNSRSEMNVSTLELGDSALYLCASSQIGQGNTEAFFGQGTRLTVV.

This rearrangement joins TRBV14 to TRBJ2-6; 7 nucleotides agree with TRBD2. The J segment lost 7 bases and the V segment lost 4 bases, leaving 7 bases of the junction unmatched. CDR3 size: 15 residues. The germline V gene encodes CDR1 SGHDN and CDR2 FVKESK. In DNA form, the CDR3 reads TGTGCCAGCAGCCCAACGAGCGGGGTTGCCAACGTCCTGACTTTC. This codes for CASSPTSGVANVLTF.

The J gene is TRBJ2-7, the V gene TRBV19; TRBD2 aligns across 7 bases. The V and J ends lost 8 bases and 4 bases, in that order; junction bases with no gene match: 8. The germline V gene has CDR1 LNHDA and CDR2 SQIVND (reference sequence). CDR3 length equals 13 residues. For the CDR3, the DNA is TGTGCCAGTGCGGACTCGGGGGGTTACGAGCAGTACTTC. Encoded protein: CASADSGGYEQYF.

V and J are TRBV5-1 and TRBJ2-5; 7 positions agree with TRBD1. The germline gives CDR1 SGHRS, CDR2 YFSETQ. J was trimmed by 2 bases and V by 4 bases; bases with no gene match: 5. The CDR3 runs to 14 residues. The CDR3 spells CASSRAGGQETQYF. The DNA for the CDR3 is TGCGCCAGCAGCCGCGCAGGGGGACAAGAGACCCAGTACTTC.

The V and J genes are TRBV5-1 and TRBJ2-1; 7 nucleotides agree with TRBD1. CDR1 is SGHRS, CDR2 YFSETQ, per germline. The ends lost 4 bases at V and 4 bases at J; junction bases unmatched: 5. CDR3 length equals 14 residues. DNA of the CDR3: TGCGCCAGCAGCGCCCGGGACAGTTACAATGAGCAGTTCTTC. Encoded protein: CASSARDSYNEQFF.

This sequence joins TRBV29-1 and TRBJ2-1; D is undetermined. Germline V gene lookup returns CDR1 SQVTM and CDR2 ANQGSEA. The CDR3 runs 12 residues. Trimming took off 3 bases at V and 9 bases at J, with 12 bases between the two ends. The CDR3 region is CSVEVYGAEQFF. The DNA for the CDR3 is TGCAGCGTTGAGGTTTACGGAGCTGAGCAGTTCTTC.

This sequence joins TRBV11-2 and TRBJ2-5; D is possibly TRBD1 (6 bases). Between the trimmed V and J ends, which lost 3 bases and 2 bases, there was a span of 7 bases. The germline V gene has CDR1 SGHAT and CDR2 FQNNGV. The CDR3 contains 13 residues. CDR3 in amino acids: CASSFRGQETQYF. DNA of the CDR3: TGTGCCAGCAGCTTCAGGGGACAAGAGACCCAGTACTTC.

This clone was counted a single time. Different DNA sequences within this sample yield the same CDR3. V usage is TRBV5-1 and J usage is TRBJ2-1, with 16 bases fitting TRBD2. This CDR3 is built from 16 residues. Germline CDR1 and CDR2: SGHRS and YFSETQ. V trimming: 4 bases; J trimming: 7 bases; junction bases outside the gene matches: 5. CDR3 DNA sequence: TGCGCCAGCAGCCTGGGACTAGCGGGAGGGGGAAATGAGCAGTTCTTC. Residues: CASSLGLAGGGNEQFF.

V is TRBV5-1 and J is TRBJ1-1; perhaps TRBD1 as D (6 bases). This CDR3 comprises 15 residues. Germline V CDR1 and CDR2: SGHRS, YFSETQ. Trimming pared 5 bases from V and 1 base from J, leaving 15 bases between. CDR3 amino acids: CASRQQGIANTEAFF. For the CDR3, the DNA is TGCGCCAGCAGGCAACAGGGAATCGCGAACACTGAAGCTTTCTTT.

This clone was detected a few times. The chain joins TRBV28 to TRBJ1-1; no clear D. V lost 6 bases and J 2 bases, leaving 16 bases between the germline ends. CDR1 and CDR2 (germline): MDHEN, SYDVKM. This CDR3 has 15 residues. The CDR3 region has the DNA TGTGCCAGCAGCAAGGAGTTCGCACTTAACACTGAAGCTTTCTTT. Amino acids: CASSKEFALNTEAFF. The entire variable domain, with the rest obtained from reference TRBV28 and TRBJ1-1, is as follows: DVKVTQSSRYLVKRTGEKVFLECVQDMDHENMFWYRQDPGLGLRLIYFSYDVKMKEKGDIPEGYSVSREKKERFSLILESASTNQTSMYLCASSKEFALNTEAFFGQGTRLTVV.

The chain combines TRBV28 with TRBJ2-7; D possibly corresponds to TRBD1 (5 bases). Germline CDR1 reads MDHEN; CDR2 reads SYDVKM. This CDR3 contains 13 residues. V lost 5 bases, J lost 4 bases, and 12 bases lay in between. The CDR3, as DNA: TGTGCCAGCAGTCAGGGCCCACGGTACGAGCAGTACTTC. Its protein is CASSQGPRYEQYF.

The rearrangement links TRBV7-9 to TRBJ2-1, with 7 bases that match TRBD2. V was clipped by 5 bases and J by 9 bases; unmatched bases: 13. The CDR3 loop spans 15 amino acids. Germline-derived CDR1 and CDR2 are SEHNR and FQNEAQ (reference sequence). The CDR3 here is CASSPLGGGIGEQFF. CDR3 in DNA: TGTGCCAGCAGCCCCCTGGGGGGAGGGATAGGTGAGCAGTTCTTC. The entire variable domain, with the rest obtained from reference TRBV7-9 and TRBJ2-1, is as follows: DTGVSQNPRHKITKRGQNVTFRCDPISEHNRLYWYRQTLGQGPEFLTYFQNEAQLEKSRLLSDRFSAERPKGSFSTLEIQRTEQGDSAMYLCASSPLGGGIGEQFFGPGTRLTVL.

The CDR3 DNA reads TGTGCCAGCAGGTTCAGGGGCTCCTACGAGCAGTACTTC. Residues: CASRFRGSYEQYF. The chain links TRBV7-2 to TRBJ2-7, with D possibly TRBD1 on 6 matching bases. V gave up 6 bases and J gave up 0 bases, with 9 bases separating them. The CDR3 extends over 13 amino acids. Looked up from germline, CDR1 is SGHTA and CDR2 is FQGNSA.

This chain links TRBV7-2 with TRBJ2-2; 11 nucleotides match TRBD2. V shed 5 bases, J shed 4 bases, and the junction held 6 bases outside the gene matches. The germline gives CDR1 SGHTA, CDR2 FQGNSA. This CDR3 spans 16 amino acids. In nucleotides, the CDR3 is TGTGCCAGCAGCCACGGGACTAGCGGAGGCACCGGGGAGCTGTTTTTT. Amino acid sequence: CASSHGTSGGTGELFF.

The chain is built from TRBV7-2 and TRBJ2-5, with unresolved D. Between the trimmed V and J ends, which lost 5 bases and 5 bases, there was a span of 15 bases. The CDR3 has 14 amino acids. Germline V gene sequence: CDR1 SGHTA, CDR2 FQGNSA. The chain's CDR3 is CASSRKELRETQYF. The CDR3 nucleotides are TGTGCCAGCAGCCGAAAAGAATTGAGGGAGACCCAGTACTTC.